This T cell receptor beta chain appears in the sequencing data of a study of beta chain features in type 1 diabetes. Notes on the study in general: A moderate, significant TCRB CDR3 shortening appeared in type 1 diabetes across four CD4+ subsets. PCR could preferentially amplify shorter templates, alike in patients and controls.

Every isolated RNA sample was fully reverse transcribed, so sequencing captured expressed TCRB transcripts. The average output of naive, central memory and regulatory T cell samples was 3 million to 4 million reads. TCRdb keeps only in-frame clones here, not all; method: immunoSEQ multiplex PCR. The sample holds around 500,000 clones, around 30% seen once. With respect to this clone: Antigen specificity is unknown.

Sequencing was carried out using naive CD4+ T cells from blood. The clonotype originates from a man aged 18 to 29 in good health.

CDR3 residues: CASSQQLQETQYF. The CDR3 DNA reads TGTGCCAGCAGCCAACAGCTACAAGAGACCCAGTACTTC. The chain couples TRBV14 to TRBJ2-5; the D is unclear. Trimming removed 2 bases from V and 2 bases from J, with 6 bases in between. Germline V CDR1 and CDR2: SGHDN, FVKESK. This CDR3 is built from 13 residues.